Listed here is a single TCR beta chain. Its antigen is not identified. The data were taken from a study of blood T cell dynamics during melanoma immunotherapy. The repertoire was sequenced with immunoSEQ multiplex PCR; TCRdb's copy has only in-frame clones and lacks some. Among some 13,000 clones, around 92% were seen once, and the ten largest hold around 0.18%. Time point of the sample: pre-treatment baseline. Blood was drawn before treatment and at week 3 after checkpoint blockade. Prior systemic cancer therapy, immunosuppressant use and other active malignancies excluded patients. General study results and limits: Cell-free DNA CDR3 sequences most resembled the immune-effector CD8+ subset, which was also most clonal. The study could not tell melanoma-specific clones from general immune activation.

The TCR sequence derives from a human donor with melanoma. The sample consisted of effector memory CD8+ T cells from blood, taken from a patient treated with checkpoint blockade.

This chain's CDR3 is CATSWGDSYEQYF. The CDR3 DNA is TGTGCCACGAGTTGGGGGGACTCCTACGAGCAGTACTTC. The chain recombines TRBV19 with TRBJ2-7, with TRBD2 as a possible D gene (6 bases). The CDR3 sequence is 13 residues long. Germline V gene lookup returns CDR1 LNHDA and CDR2 SQIVND (reference sequence). With 10 bases removed from V and 0 bases from J, the gap between germline ends came to 13 bases.